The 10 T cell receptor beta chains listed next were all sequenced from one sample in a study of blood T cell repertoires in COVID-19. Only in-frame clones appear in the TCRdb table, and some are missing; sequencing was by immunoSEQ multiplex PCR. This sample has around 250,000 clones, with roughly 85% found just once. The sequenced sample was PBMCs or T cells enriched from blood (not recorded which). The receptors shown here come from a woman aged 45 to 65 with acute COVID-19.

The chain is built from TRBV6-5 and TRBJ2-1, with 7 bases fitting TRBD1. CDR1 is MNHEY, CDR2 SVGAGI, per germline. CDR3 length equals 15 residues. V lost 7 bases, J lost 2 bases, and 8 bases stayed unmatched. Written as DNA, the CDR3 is TGTGCCAGCACCAAACAGGGGACCACCTACAATGAGCAGTTCTTC. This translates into CASTKQGTTYNEQFF.

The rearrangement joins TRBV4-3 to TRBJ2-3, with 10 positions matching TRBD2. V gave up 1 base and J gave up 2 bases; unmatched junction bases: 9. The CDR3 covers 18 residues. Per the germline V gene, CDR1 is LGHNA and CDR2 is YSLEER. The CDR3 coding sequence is TGCGCCAGCAGCCAAGGTATGCTAGCGGGGGCCAACACAGATACGCAGTATTTT. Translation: CASSQGMLAGANTDTQYF.

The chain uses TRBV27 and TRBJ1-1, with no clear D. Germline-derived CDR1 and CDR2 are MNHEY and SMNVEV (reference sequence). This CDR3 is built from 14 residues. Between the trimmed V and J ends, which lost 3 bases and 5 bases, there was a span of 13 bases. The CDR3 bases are TGTGCCAGCAGTTTGCAAGGGCGGGGAACTGAAGCTTTCTTT. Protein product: CASSLQGRGTEAFF.

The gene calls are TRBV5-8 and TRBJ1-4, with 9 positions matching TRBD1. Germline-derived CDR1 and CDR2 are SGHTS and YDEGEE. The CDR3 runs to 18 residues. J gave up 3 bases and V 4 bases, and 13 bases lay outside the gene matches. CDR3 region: CASSAGTGYLGSNEKLFF. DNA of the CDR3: TGTGCCAGCAGCGCCGGGACAGGGTATTTGGGCTCTAATGAAAAACTGTTTTTT.

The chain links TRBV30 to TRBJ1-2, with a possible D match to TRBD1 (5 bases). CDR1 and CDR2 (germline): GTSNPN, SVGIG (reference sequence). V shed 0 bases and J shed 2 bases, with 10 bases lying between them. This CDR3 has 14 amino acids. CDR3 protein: CAWSVWEGNYGYTF. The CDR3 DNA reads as TGTGCCTGGAGTGTATGGGAGGGGAACTATGGCTACACCTTC. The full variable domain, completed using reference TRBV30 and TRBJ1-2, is SQTIHQWPATLVQPVGSPLSLECTVEGTSNPNLYWYRQAAGRGLQLLFYSVGIGQISSEVPQNLSASRPQDRQFILSSKKLLLSDSGFYLCAWSVWEGNYGYTFGSGTRLTVV.

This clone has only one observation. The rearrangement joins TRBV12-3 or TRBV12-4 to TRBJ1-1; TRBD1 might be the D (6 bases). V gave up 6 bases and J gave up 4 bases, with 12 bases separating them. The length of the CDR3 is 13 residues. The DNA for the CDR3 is TGTGCCAGCAGGGAACAGGGTTTCACTGAAGCTTTCTTT. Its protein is CASREQGFTEAFF.

This chain's CDR3 is CAWSGEGWTEAFF. In nucleotides, the CDR3 is TGTGCCTGGAGTGGGGAGGGGTGGACTGAAGCTTTCTTT. This chain joins TRBV30 and TRBJ1-1, with D maybe TRBD1 (5 bases). The germline V and J ends were trimmed by 1 base and 5 bases, with 11 bases remaining between them. CDR1 and CDR2 from the germline V gene are GTSNPN and SVGIG (reference sequence). CDR3 size: 13 residues.

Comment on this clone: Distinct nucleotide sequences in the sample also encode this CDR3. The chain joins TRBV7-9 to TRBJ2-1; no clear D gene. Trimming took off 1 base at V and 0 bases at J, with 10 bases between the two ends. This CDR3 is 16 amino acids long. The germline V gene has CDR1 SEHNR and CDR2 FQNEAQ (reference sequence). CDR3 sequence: CASSLGSGGSYNEQFF. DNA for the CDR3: TGTGCCAGCAGCTTAGGTAGTGGCGGCTCCTACAATGAGCAGTTCTTC.

The chain's CDR3 is CASSRGTSMNTEAFF. In nucleotides, the CDR3 is TGCGCCAGCAGCCGGGGGACGTCTATGAACACTGAAGCTTTCTTT. The chain has TRBV10-1 and TRBJ1-1; possibly TRBD1 for D (5 bases). This CDR3 is built from 15 residues. Trimming took off 6 bases at V and 0 bases at J, with 14 bases between the two ends. CDR1 WNHNN and CDR2 SYGVQD come from the germline V gene (reference sequence).

CDR3 amino acids: CASSPRLTQFNYGYTF. CDR3 in DNA: TGTGCCAGCAGCCCCAGGCTGACACAGTTTAACTATGGCTACACCTTC. The chain carries TRBV4-2 and TRBJ1-2; D unresolved. Germline loops: CDR1 LGHNA, CDR2 YNFKEQ. V was trimmed by 4 bases and J by 1 base, leaving 16 bases between them. The CDR3 contains 16 residues.